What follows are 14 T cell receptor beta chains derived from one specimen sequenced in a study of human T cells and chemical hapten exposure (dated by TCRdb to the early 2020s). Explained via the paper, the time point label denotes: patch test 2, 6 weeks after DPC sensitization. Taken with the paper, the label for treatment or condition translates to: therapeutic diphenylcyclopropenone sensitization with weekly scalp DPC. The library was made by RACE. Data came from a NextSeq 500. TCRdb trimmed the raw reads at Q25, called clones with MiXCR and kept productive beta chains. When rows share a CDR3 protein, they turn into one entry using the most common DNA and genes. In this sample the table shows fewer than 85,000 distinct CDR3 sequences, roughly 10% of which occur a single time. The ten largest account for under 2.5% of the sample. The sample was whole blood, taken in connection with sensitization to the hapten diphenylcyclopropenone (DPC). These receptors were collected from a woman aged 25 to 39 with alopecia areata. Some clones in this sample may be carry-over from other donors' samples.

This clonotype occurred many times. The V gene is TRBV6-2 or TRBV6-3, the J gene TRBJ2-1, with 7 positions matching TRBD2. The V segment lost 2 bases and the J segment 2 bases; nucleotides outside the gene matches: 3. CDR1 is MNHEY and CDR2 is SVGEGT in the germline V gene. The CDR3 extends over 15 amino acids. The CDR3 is CASSYQAGAYNEQFF. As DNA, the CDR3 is TGTGCCAGCAGTTACCAGGCGGGAGCCTACAATGAGCAGTTCTTC.

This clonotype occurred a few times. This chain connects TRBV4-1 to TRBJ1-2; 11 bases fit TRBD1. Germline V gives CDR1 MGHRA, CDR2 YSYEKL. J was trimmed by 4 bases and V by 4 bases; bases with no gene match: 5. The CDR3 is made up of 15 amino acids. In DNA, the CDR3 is TGCGCCAGCAGCCCTACCGGGACAGGGGGCTATGGCTACACCTTC. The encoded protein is CASSPTGTGGYGYTF.

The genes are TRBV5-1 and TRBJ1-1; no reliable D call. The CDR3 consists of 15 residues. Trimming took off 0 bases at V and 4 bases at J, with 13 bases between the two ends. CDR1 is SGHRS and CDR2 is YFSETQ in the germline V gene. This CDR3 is CASSLAVNLITEAFF. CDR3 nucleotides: TGCGCCAGCAGCTTGGCCGTTAACCTGATCACTGAAGCTTTCTTT.

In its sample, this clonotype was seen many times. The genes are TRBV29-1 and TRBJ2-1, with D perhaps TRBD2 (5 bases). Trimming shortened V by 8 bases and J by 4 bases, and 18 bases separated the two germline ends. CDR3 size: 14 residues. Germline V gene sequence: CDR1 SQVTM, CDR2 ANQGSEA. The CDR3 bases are TGCAGCTCATTTTCTCTAGCCGGTTACAATGAGCAGTTCTTC. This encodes CSSFSLAGYNEQFF.

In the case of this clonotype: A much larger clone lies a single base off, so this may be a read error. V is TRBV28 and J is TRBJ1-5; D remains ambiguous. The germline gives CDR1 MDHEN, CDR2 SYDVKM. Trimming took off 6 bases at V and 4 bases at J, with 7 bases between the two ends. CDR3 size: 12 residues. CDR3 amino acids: CASRGKNQPQHF. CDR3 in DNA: TGTGCCAGCAGGGGGAAGAATCAGCCCCAGCATTTT.

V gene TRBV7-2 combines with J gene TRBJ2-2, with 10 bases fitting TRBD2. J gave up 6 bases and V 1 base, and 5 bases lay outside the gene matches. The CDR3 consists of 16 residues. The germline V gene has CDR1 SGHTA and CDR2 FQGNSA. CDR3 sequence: CASSLELAGSAGELFF. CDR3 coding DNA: TGTGCCAGCAGCTTAGAACTAGCGGGAAGTGCCGGGGAGCTGTTTTTT. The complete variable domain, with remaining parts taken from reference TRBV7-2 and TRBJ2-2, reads GAGVSQSPSNKVTEKGKDVELRCDPISGHTALYWYRQSLGQGLEFLIYFQGNSAPDKSGLPSDRFSAERTGGSVSTLTIQRTQQEDSAVYLCASSLELAGSAGELFFGEGSRLTVL.

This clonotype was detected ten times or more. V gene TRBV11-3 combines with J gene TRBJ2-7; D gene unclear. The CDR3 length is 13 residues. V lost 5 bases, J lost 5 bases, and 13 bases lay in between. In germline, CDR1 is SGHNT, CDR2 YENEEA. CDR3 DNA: TGTGCCAGCAGCCCAACCATGAAGAACGAGCAGTACTTC. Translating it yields CASSPTMKNEQYF.

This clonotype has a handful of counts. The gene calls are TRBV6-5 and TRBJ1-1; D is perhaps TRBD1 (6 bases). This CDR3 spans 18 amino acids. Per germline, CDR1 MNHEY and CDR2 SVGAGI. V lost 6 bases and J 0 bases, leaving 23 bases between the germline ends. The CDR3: CASRSYVPGHRMNTEAFF. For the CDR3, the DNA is TGTGCCAGCAGAAGCTACGTCCCGGGACACCGCATGAACACTGAAGCTTTCTTT.

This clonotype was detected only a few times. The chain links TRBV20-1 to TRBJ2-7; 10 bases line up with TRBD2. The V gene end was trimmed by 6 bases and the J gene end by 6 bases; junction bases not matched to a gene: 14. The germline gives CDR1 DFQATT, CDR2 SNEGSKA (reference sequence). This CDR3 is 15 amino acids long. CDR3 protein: CSAAPSSGSVREQYF. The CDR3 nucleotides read TGCAGTGCGGCCCCCTCTAGCGGGAGTGTACGCGAGCAGTACTTC.

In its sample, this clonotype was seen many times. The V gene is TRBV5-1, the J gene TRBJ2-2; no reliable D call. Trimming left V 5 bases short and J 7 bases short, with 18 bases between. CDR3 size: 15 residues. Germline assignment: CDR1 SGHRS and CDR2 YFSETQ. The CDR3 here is CASSEQPGIGGELFF. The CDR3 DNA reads TGCGCCAGCAGTGAACAGCCAGGTATCGGCGGGGAGCTGTTTTTT.

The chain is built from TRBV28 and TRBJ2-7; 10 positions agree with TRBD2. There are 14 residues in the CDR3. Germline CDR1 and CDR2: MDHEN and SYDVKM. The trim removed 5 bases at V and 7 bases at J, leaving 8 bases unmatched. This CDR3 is CASSESGGAEEQYF. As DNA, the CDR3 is TGTGCCAGCAGTGAAAGCGGGGGGGCTGAAGAGCAGTACTTC.

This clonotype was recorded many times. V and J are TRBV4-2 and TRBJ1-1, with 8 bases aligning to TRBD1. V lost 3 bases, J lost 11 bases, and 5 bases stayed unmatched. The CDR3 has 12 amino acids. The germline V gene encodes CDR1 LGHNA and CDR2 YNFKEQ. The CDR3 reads CASSQRQGSAFF. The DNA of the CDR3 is TGTGCCAGCAGCCAGCGACAGGGGTCCGCTTTCTTT.

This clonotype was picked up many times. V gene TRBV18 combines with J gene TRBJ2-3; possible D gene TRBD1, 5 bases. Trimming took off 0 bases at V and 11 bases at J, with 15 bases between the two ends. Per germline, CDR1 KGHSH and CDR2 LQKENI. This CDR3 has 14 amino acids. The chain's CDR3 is CASSPPGQHGLQYF. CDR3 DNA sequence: TGTGCCAGCTCACCACCGGGGCAGCACGGTCTGCAGTATTTT. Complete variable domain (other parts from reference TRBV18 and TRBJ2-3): NAGVMQNPRHLVRRRGQEARLRCSPMKGHSHVYWYRQLPEEGLKFMVYLQKENIIDESGMPKERFSAEFPKEGPSILRIQQVVRGDSAAYFCASSPPGQHGLQYFGPGTRLTVL.

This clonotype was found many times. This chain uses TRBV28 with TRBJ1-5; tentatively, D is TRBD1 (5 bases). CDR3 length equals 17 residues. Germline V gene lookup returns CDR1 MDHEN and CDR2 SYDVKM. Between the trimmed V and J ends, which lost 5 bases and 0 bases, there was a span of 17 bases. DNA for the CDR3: TGTGCCAGCAGTCGTCCCGTCAGGGTCTATAGCAATCAGCCCCAGCATTTT. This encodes CASSRPVRVYSNQPQHF.